This T cell receptor beta chain was sequenced for a study of CD8 T cells in ankylosing spondylitis. The ends lost 7 bases at V and 2 bases at J; junction bases unmatched: 7. The CDR3 has 14 residues. CDR1 and CDR2 (germline): MNHNS, SASEGT. TCRdb redid the calling of the 5' RACE reads with MiXCR, one entry per CDR3 protein. This sample has about 110,000 distinct CDR3 sequences, with 20% to 30% found just once. This TCR came from a male donor with ankylosing spondylitis. The sample was synovial fluid, either unsorted or a sorted T cell fraction (not recorded which). The V call is TRBV6-1, the J call TRBJ1-2, with 7 bases aligning to TRBD1. CDR3 region: CASTPTGPNYGYTF. The CDR3 region has the DNA TGTGCCAGCACCCCGACAGGGCCAAACTATGGCTACACCTTC.